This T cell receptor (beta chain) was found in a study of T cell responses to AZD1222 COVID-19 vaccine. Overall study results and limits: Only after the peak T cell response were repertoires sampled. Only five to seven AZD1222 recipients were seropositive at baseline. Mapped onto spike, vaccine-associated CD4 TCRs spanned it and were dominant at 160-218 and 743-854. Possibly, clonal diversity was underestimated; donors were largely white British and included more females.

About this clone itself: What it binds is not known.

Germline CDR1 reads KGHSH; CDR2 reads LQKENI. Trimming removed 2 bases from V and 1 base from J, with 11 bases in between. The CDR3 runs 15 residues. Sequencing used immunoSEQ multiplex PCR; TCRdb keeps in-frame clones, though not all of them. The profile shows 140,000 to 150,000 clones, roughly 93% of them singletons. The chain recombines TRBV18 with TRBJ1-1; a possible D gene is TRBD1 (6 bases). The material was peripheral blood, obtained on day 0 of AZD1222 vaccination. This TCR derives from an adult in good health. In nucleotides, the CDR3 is TGTGCCAGCTCACCAGGGGCCAGGGGGAACACTGAAGCTTTCTTT. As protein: CASSPGARGNTEAFF.